A selection of T cell receptor beta chains follows, all from one sample in a study of a mutant IDH1 vaccine in newly diagnosed glioma. No antigen is known for these receptors. Using immunoSEQ multiplex PCR, the repertoire was profiled, and TCRdb retains in-frame clones only, with some absent. The table has 20,000 to 25,000 clones, just over 70% seen once. This material consisted of peripheral blood mononuclear cells (PBMCs), taken from a glioma patient whose treatment included an IDH1 peptide vaccine. The source is a man in his late teens or twenties with glioma. Some clones in this sample may be carry-over from other donors' samples. CDR3s include the opening cysteine and the closing phenylalanine or tryptophan. The D gene is left open where the match is weak. Where a row states a size, it is once, few, many or the class of an expanded clone; other rows omit it.

>TRBD1|TRBJ1-5|TRBV19|NA
CASSTLTGESNQPQHF
TGTGCCAGTAGTACCTTAACAGGGGAGAGCAATCAGCCCCAGCATTTT
>NA|TRBJ2-7|TRBV5-5|NA
CASSSRGAGSSYEQYF
TGTGCCAGCAGCTCGAGGGGCGCAGGGAGCTCCTACGAGCAGTACTTC
>TRBD2|TRBJ2-7|TRBV10-3|NA
CAISESSSGGYEQYF
TGTGCCATCAGTGAGTCGAGTAGCGGGGGGTACGAGCAGTACTTC
>NA|TRBJ2-7|TRBV29-1|NA
CSVANRVSYEQYF
TGCAGCGTTGCGAACAGGGTAAGCTACGAGCAGTACTTC
>NA|TRBJ1-1|TRBV6-5|NA
CASSYGPGPTEAFF
TGTGCCAGCAGTTACGGGCCGGGCCCCACTGAAGCTTTCTTT
>NA|TRBJ1-1|TRBV5-4|NA
CASSLAKGILNTEAFF
TGTGCCAGCAGCTTGGCCAAAGGGATACTGAACACTGAAGCTTTCTTT
>TRBD1|TRBJ1-1|TRBV5-4|NA
CASSQALQGARTEAFF
TGTGCCAGCAGCCAGGCCCTACAGGGGGCGAGGACTGAAGCTTTCTTT
>TRBD1|TRBJ2-7|TRBV28|NA
CASSSIGQGRYYEQYF
TGTGCCAGCAGTTCCATTGGACAGGGGCGGTACTACGAGCAGTACTTC
>NA|TRBJ1-1|TRBV7-3|NA
CASSLTPSTEAFF
TGTGCCAGCAGCTTAACCCCGTCCACTGAAGCTTTCTTT
>NA|TRBJ1-1|TRBV7-9|few
CASSLLNGNTEAFF
TGTGCCAGCAGCTTATTGAACGGGAACACTGAAGCTTTCTTT
>NA|TRBJ1-5|TRBV2|NA
CASRTSGDRPQHF
TGTGCCAGCAGGACCTCAGGGGACCGCCCCCAGCATTTT
>TRBD1|TRBJ1-2|TRBV7-2|NA
CASSFATGGAFGYTF
TGTGCCAGCAGCTTCGCCACAGGGGGCGCTTTTGGCTACACCTTC
>NA|TRBJ1-2|TRBV7-9|few
CASSLSENYGYTF
TGTGCCAGCAGCTTATCAGAGAACTATGGCTACACCTTC
>NA|TRBJ1-1|TRBV6-1|NA
CASSEGTTYTEAFF
TGTGCCAGCAGTGAGGGGACAACCTACACTGAAGCTTTCTTT
>TRBD1|TRBJ1-1|TRBV19|NA
CASSFSHWTGVNTEAFF
TGTGCCAGTAGCTTTTCACATTGGACAGGGGTGAACACTGAAGCTTTCTTT
>NA|TRBJ2-4|TRBV2|once
CASIGGNAKNIQYF
TGTGCCAGCATTGGTGGGAATGCCAAAAACATTCAGTACTTC
>NA|TRBJ1-5|TRBV30|NA
CAWSYSYSNQPQHF
TGTGCCTGGAGTTACAGTTATAGCAATCAGCCCCAGCATTTT
>TRBD1|TRBJ2-3|TRBV5-4|NA
CASSSGQGADTQYF
TGTGCCAGCAGCTCGGGACAGGGGGCAGATACGCAGTATTTT
>NA|TRBJ1-5|TRBV19|NA
CASSISGQGYSNQPQHF
TGTGCCAGTAGTATATCCGGGCAGGGCTATAGCAATCAGCCCCAGCATTTT
>NA|TRBJ1-1|TRBV5-4|NA
CASSLQPGEAFF
TGTGCCAGCAGCCTCCAACCGGGCGAAGCTTTCTTT
>TRBD1|TRBJ2-7|TRBV19|few
CASSPTTGAYEQYF
TGTGCCAGTAGTCCTACGACAGGGGCCTACGAGCAGTACTTC
>TRBD1|TRBJ2-2|TRBV18|NA
CASSPGTASNTGELFF
TGTGCCAGCTCACCGGGGACAGCCTCGAACACCGGGGAGCTGTTTTTT
>NA|TRBJ1-1|TRBV9|NA
CASSVRPGWTEAFF
TGTGCCAGCAGCGTACGCCCGGGGTGGACTGAAGCTTTCTTT
>TRBD2|TRBJ2-1|TRBV9|few
CASSGTSGRTTNEQFF
TGTGCCAGCAGCGGGACTAGCGGGAGGACCACTAATGAGCAGTTCTTC
>NA|TRBJ1-1|TRBV9|NA
CASSVDPGAEAFF
TGTGCCAGCAGCGTAGATCCGGGGGCGGAAGCTTTCTTT
>TRBD2|TRBJ2-7|TRBV9|NA
CASSPRPGLAGNEQYF
TGTGCCAGCAGCCCGAGACCGGGACTAGCGGGAAACGAGCAGTACTTC
>TRBD2|TRBJ2-2|TRBV7-9|NA
CASRQSGVSGTGELFF
TGTGCCAGCAGACAGAGCGGGGTTTCGGGGACCGGGGAGCTGTTTTTT
>NA|TRBJ1-1|TRBV29-1|few
CSVAGRVNTEAFF
TGCAGCGTTGCTGGCAGGGTGAACACTGAAGCTTTCTTT
>TRBD1|TRBJ2-5|TRBV7-9|NA
CASSSGGQTNF
TGTGCCAGCAGCTCTGGGGGACAGACGAACTTC
>NA|TRBJ1-2|TRBV4-1|few
CASSQDNGFNYGYTF
TGCGCCAGCAGCCAAGATAACGGTTTCAACTATGGCTACACCTTC
>NA|TRBJ2-7|TRBV2|NA
CASNTEAYEQYF
TGTGCCAGCAACACAGAAGCCTACGAGCAGTACTTC
>NA|TRBJ1-2|TRBV19|NA
CASSIPTRVVPDF
TGTGCCAGTAGTATCCCAACCCGGGTGGTACCCGACTTC
>NA|TRBJ1-1|TRBV7-9|few
CASSLWAAEAFF
TGTGCCAGCAGCTTATGGGCGGCTGAAGCTTTCTTT
>TRBD1|TRBJ1-2|TRBV7-2|NA
CASTRDRGGYGYTF
TGTGCCAGTACCAGGGACAGGGGTGGCTATGGCTACACCTTC
>NA|TRBJ1-3|TRBV2|NA
CASRRTAGNTIYF
TGTGCCAGCAGGAGGACAGCGGGGAACACCATATATTTT
>NA|TRBJ2-7|TRBV6-5|NA
CASRRTGTTSYEQYF
TGTGCCAGCAGGCGGACCGGGACAACCAGCTACGAGCAGTACTTC
>TRBD1|TRBJ1-2|TRBV5-1|NA
CASTPRSGGGHGYTF
TGCGCCAGCACCCCTCGGTCAGGGGGGGGCCATGGCTACACCTTC
>NA|TRBJ2-1|TRBV27|NA
CASRGLSNEQFF
TGTGCCAGCCGAGGACTGAGCAATGAGCAGTTCTTC
>TRBD1|TRBJ2-3|TRBV27|NA
CASSFEGARTDTQYF
TGTGCCAGCAGTTTTGAGGGGGCGCGCACAGATACGCAGTATTTT
>NA|TRBJ2-7|TRBV30|NA
CAWSVGTGPAYEQYF
TGTGCCTGGAGTGTGGGGACGGGGCCCGCCTACGAGCAGTACTTC
>NA|TRBJ1-5|TRBV7-2|NA
CASSLVGQPQHF
TGTGCCAGCAGCTTAGTAGGCCAGCCCCAGCATTTT
>NA|TRBJ1-2|TRBV6-5|NA
CASSYSRGGYGYTF
TGTGCCAGCAGTTACTCACGGGGGGGCTATGGCTACACCTTC
>TRBD2|TRBJ2-1|TRBV5-1|NA
CASSLVAGRYNEQFF
TGCGCCAGCAGCTTGGTAGCGGGACGCTACAATGAGCAGTTCTTC
>NA|TRBJ2-1|TRBV2|NA
CASSTQVYNEQFF
TGTGCCAGCAGTACTCAGGTGTACAATGAGCAGTTCTTC
>NA|TRBJ1-4|TRBV10-1|few
CASPVLGRKLFF
TGCGCCAGCCCCGTCTTAGGTAGGAAACTGTTTTTT
>NA|TRBJ1-1|TRBV19|few
CASSRQAWNTEAFF
TGTGCCAGTAGCAGACAGGCGTGGAACACTGAAGCTTTCTTT
>NA|TRBJ1-4|TRBV5-1|few
CASSLAGQRHEKLFF
TGCGCCAGCAGCTTGGCCGGACAGAGACATGAAAAACTGTTTTTT
>NA|TRBJ2-3|TRBV9|NA
CASSVVGLAFNTQYF
TGTGCCAGCAGCGTAGTAGGTCTAGCGTTTAACACGCAGTATTTT
>NA|TRBJ2-7|TRBV7-9|few
CASSLENRHYEQYF
TGTGCCAGCAGCTTAGAGAACAGACACTACGAGCAGTACTTC
>NA|TRBJ2-7|TRBV7-8|NA
CASSSTETWAYEQYF
TGTGCCAGCAGCTCCACCGAGACTTGGGCCTACGAGCAGTACTTC
>NA|TRBJ2-5|TRBV29-1|NA
CSVLGTQETQYF
TGCAGCGTCCTCGGGACACAAGAGACCCAGTACTTC
>NA|TRBJ2-5|TRBV18|NA
CASSPRAGQETQYF
TGTGCCAGCTCACCACGGGCAGGCCAAGAGACCCAGTACTTC
>NA|TRBJ1-1|TRBV6-1|once
CASGSGDGTTEAFF
TGTGCCAGCGGGTCAGGGGACGGGACGACTGAAGCTTTCTTT
>NA|TRBJ1-1|TRBV9|few
CASSVGGYTEAFF
TGTGCCAGCAGCGTAGGAGGATACACTGAAGCTTTCTTT